The T cell receptor beta chain under discussion was sequenced for a study of T cell changes during pregnancy in multiple sclerosis. The protocol was immunoSEQ multiplex PCR, while the TCRdb copy is restricted to in-frame clones and leaves out a portion. The sample includes about 49,000 clones, approximately 94% of them seen just once. V trimming: 4 bases; J trimming: 0 bases; junction bases outside the gene matches: 6. Germline CDR1 and CDR2: ENHRY and SYGVKD. The CDR3 is made up of 16 amino acids. This clonotype was sampled from a female donor with multiple sclerosis, enrolled in a pregnancy study. This specimen consisted of CD8+ T cells from peripheral blood mononuclear cells, obtained before pregnancy. The gene calls are TRBV10-3 and TRBJ2-1, with 7 positions matching TRBD2. The CDR3 loop is CAISVRRELSYNEQFF. CDR3 bases: TGTGCCATCAGTGTCCGGCGGGAGCTCTCCTACAATGAGCAGTTCTTC.